This TCR beta chain was captured in a study of cytomegalovirus exposure and HLA in healthy donors. In this sample, this clone turned up once. No antigen is known for it. Primers: 60 Vbeta forward and 13 Jbeta reverse. The assay was immunoSEQ multiplex PCR, and TCRdb's table has in-frame clones only and misses some. The data show about 140,000 clones, approximately 80% seen once. Germline assignment: CDR1 MDHEN and CDR2 SYDVKM. There are 14 residues in the CDR3. The V gene end was trimmed by 8 bases and the J gene end by 4 bases; junction bases not matched to a gene: 8. Overall study findings and caveats: Another analysis was done later, and it associated 17,000 or so TCR beta sequences with HLA alleles at 0.05 false discovery rate. TRBV6-2, TRBV6-3 and some other V segments were excluded as indistinguishable.

This clonotype originated in a man aged 25-45 years in good health and CMV-seronegative. The source material was PBMCs. The rearrangement links TRBV28 to TRBJ1-5; 7 bases fit TRBD1. Here the CDR3 DNA reads TGTGCCAGCTGCCGACAGGGATTGAATCAGCCCCAGCATTTT. This translates into CASCRQGLNQPQHF.